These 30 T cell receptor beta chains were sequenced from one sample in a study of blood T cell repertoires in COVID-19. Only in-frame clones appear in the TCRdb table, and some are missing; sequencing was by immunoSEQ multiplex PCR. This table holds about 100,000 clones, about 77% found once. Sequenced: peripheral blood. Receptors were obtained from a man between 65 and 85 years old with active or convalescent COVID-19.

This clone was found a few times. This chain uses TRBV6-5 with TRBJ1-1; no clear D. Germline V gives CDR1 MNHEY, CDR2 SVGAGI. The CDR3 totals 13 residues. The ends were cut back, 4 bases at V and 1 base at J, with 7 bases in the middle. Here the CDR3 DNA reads TGTGCCAGCAGTTTATTTCCGAACACTGAAGCTTTCTTT. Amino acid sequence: CASSLFPNTEAFF.

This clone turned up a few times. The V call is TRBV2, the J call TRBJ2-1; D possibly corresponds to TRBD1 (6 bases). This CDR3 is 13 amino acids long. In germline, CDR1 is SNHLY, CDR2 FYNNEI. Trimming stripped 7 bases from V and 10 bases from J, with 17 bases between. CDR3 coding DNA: TGTGCCAGCATTCTGACAGGCCCCAAGGAGCAGTTCTTC. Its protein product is CASILTGPKEQFF.

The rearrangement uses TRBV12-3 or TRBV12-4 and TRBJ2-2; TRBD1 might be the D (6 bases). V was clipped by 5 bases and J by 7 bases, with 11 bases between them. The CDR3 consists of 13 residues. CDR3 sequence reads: CASSPLGGGELFF. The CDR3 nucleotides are TGTGCCAGCAGTCCCCTAGGGGGCGGGGAGCTGTTTTTT.

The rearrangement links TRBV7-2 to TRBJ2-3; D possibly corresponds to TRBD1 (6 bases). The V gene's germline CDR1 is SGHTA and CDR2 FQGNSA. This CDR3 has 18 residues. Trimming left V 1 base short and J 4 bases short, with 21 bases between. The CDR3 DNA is TGTGCCAGCAGCTTAGGTTTAAGGGGGACCAAAATCCCAGATACGCAGTATTTT. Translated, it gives CASSLGLRGTKIPDTQYF.

The chain's CDR3 is CATSRDSWRGGGWGTDTQYF. The CDR3 DNA reads as TGTGCCACCAGCAGAGATAGTTGGCGGGGGGGCGGTTGGGGCACAGATACGCAGTATTTT. The chain combines TRBV15 with TRBJ2-3, with TRBD2 identical over 9 bases. CDR1 and CDR2 from the germline V gene are LNHNV and YYDKDF (reference sequence). The CDR3 contains 20 residues. V lost 0 bases and J lost 1; bases outside the gene matches: 14.

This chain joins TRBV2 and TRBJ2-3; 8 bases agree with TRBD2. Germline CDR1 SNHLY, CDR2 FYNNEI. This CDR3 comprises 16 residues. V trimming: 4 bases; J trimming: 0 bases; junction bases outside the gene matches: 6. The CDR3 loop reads CASSVTSGPSTDTQYF. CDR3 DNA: TGTGCCAGCAGTGTCACTAGCGGTCCTAGCACAGATACGCAGTATTTT.

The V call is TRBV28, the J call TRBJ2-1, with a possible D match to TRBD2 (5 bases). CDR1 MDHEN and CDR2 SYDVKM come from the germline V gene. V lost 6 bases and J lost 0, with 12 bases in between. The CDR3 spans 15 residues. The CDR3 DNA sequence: TGTGCCAGCAGGAAGGACTCGAGCTCCTACAATGAGCAGTTCTTC. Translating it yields CASRKDSSSYNEQFF.

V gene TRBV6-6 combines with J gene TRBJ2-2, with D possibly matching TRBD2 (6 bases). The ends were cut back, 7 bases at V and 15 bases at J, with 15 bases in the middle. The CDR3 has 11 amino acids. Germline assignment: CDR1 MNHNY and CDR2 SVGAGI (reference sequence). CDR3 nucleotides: TGTGCCAGCATTGAGGGACTCGAGTTGTTTTTT. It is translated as CASIEGLELFF.

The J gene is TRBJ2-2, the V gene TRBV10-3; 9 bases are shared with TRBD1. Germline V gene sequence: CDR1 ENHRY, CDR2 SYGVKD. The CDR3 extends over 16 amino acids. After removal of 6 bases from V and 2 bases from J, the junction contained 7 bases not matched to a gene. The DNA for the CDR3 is TGTGCCATCAGCAAGGGACAGGGACCAAACACCGGGGAGCTGTTTTTT. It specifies CAISKGQGPNTGELFF.

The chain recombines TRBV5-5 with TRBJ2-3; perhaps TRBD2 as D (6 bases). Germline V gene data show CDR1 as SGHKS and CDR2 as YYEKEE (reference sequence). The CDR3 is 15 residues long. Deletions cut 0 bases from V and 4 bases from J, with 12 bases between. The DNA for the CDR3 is TGTGCCAGCAGCTTGGCCGTGGGAGGCGCAGATACGCAGTATTTT. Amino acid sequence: CASSLAVGGADTQYF.

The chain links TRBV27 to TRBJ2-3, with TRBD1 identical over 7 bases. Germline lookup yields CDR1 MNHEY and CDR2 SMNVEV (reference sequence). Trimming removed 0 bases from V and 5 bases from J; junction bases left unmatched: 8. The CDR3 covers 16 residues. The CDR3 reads CASSLSRGLGVDTQYF. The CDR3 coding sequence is TGTGCCAGCAGTTTATCGAGGGGGCTAGGAGTAGATACGCAGTATTTT.

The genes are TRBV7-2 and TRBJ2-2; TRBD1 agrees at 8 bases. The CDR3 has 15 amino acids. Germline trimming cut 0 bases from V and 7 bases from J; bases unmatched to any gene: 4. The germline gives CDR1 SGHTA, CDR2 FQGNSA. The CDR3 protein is CASSLAQGASGELFF. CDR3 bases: TGTGCCAGCAGCTTAGCGCAGGGGGCGAGCGGGGAGCTGTTTTTT.

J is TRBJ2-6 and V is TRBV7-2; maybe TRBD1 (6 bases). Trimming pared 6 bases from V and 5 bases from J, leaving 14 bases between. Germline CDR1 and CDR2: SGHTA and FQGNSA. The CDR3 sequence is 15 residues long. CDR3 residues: CASSSVRDRANVLTF. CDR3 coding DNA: TGTGCCAGCAGTAGCGTGAGGGACAGGGCCAACGTCCTGACTTTC.

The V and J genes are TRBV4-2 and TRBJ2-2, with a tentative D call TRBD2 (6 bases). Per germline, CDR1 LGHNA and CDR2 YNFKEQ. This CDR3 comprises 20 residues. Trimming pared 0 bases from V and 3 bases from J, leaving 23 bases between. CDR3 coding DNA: TGTGCCAGCAGCCAAGAGGACGGTGGAGGGGAGATTGGAGACACCGGGGAGCTGTTTTTT. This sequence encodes CASSQEDGGGEIGDTGELFF.

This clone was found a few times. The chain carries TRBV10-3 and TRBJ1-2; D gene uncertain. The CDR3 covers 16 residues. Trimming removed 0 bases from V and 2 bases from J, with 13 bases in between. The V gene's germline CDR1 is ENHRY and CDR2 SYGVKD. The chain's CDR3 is CAISESGGSHNYGYTF. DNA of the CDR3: TGTGCCATCAGTGAGTCTGGAGGGTCTCACAACTATGGCTACACCTTC.

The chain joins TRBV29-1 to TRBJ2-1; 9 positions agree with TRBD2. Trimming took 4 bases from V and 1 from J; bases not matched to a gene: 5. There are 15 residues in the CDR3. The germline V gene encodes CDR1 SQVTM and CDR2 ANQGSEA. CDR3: CSVVVSGSSYNEQFF. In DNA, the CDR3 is TGCAGCGTTGTTGTTAGCGGGAGTTCCTACAATGAGCAGTTCTTC.

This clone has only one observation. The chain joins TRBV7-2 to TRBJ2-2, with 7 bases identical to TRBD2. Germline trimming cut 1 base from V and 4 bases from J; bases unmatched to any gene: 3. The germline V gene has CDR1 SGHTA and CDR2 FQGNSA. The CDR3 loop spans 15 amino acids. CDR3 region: CASSLGASGTGELFF. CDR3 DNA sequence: TGTGCCAGCAGCTTAGGGGCTAGCGGCACCGGGGAGCTGTTTTTT.

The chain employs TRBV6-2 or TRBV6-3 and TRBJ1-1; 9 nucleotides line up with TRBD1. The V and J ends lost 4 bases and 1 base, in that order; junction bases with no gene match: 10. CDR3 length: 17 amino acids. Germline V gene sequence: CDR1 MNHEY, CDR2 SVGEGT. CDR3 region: CASSFNRGRVRNTEAFF. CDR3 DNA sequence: TGTGCCAGCAGTTTTAACAGGGGGCGCGTGAGGAACACTGAAGCTTTCTTT.

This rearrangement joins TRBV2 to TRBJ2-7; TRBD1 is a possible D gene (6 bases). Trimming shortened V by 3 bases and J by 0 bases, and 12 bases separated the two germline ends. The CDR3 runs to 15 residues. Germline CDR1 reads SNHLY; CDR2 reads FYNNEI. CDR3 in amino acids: CASSEGTLSSYEQYF. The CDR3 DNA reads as TGTGCCAGCAGTGAGGGGACACTGAGCTCCTACGAGCAGTACTTC.

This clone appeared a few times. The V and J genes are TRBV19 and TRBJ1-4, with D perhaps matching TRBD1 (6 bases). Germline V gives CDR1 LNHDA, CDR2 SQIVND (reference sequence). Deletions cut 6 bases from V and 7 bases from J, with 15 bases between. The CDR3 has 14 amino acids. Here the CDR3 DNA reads TGTGCCAGTAGCCCTATGGTAGGGGGTGAAAAACTGTTTTTT. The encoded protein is CASSPMVGGEKLFF.

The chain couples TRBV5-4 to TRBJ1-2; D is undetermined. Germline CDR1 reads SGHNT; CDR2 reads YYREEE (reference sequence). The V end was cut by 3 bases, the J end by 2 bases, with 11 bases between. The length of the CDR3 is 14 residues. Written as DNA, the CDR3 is TGTGCCAGCAGCTCGACCGGAGGAAACTATGGCTACACCTTC. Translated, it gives CASSSTGGNYGYTF.

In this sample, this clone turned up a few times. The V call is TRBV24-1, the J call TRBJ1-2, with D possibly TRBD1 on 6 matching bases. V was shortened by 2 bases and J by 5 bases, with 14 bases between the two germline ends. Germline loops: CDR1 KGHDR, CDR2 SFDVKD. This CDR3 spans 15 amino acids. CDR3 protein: CATSDSAGAAYGYTF. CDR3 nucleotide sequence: TGTGCCACCAGTGATTCGGCAGGGGCAGCTTATGGCTACACCTTC.

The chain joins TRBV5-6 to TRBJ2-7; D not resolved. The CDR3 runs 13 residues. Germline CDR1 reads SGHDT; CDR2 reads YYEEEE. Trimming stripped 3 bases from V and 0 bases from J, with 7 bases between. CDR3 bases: TGTGCCAGCAGCTATGCGGACTCCTACGAGCAGTACTTC. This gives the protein CASSYADSYEQYF.

The DNA of the CDR3 is TGTGCCAGCAGCGCGGGACGGTCCTCTGGAAACACCATATATTTT. This gives the protein CASSAGRSSGNTIYF. The chain links TRBV2 to TRBJ1-3; possible D gene TRBD1, 5 bases. V shed 6 bases and J shed 0 bases, with 12 bases lying between them. Germline V gives CDR1 SNHLY, CDR2 FYNNEI. CDR3 size: 15 residues.

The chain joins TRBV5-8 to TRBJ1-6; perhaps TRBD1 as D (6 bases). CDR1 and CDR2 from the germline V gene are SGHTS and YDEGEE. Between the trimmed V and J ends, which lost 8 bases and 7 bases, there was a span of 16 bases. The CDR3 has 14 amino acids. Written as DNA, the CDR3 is TGTGCCAGTCCTATGCAGGGGAGAAATTCACCCCTCCACTTT. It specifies CASPMQGRNSPLHF.

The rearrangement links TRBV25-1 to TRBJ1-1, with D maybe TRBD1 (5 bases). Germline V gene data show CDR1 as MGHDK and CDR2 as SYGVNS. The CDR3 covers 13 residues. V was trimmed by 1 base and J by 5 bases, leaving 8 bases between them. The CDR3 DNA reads TGTGCCAGCAGTGAATGGGGCAGGACTGAAGCTTTCTTT. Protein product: CASSEWGRTEAFF.

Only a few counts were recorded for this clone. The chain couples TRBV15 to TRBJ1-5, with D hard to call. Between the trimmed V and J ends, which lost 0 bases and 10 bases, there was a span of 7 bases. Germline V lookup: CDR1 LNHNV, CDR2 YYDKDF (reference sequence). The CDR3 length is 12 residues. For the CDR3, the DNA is TGTGCCACCAGCAGAGATTGGAGTCCCCAGCATTTT. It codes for CATSRDWSPQHF.

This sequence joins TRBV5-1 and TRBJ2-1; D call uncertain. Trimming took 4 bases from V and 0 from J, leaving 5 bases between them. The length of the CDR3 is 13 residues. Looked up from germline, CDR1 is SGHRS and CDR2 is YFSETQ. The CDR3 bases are TGCGCCAGCAGCGCGAGCTCCTACAATGAGCAGTTCTTC. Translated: CASSASSYNEQFF.

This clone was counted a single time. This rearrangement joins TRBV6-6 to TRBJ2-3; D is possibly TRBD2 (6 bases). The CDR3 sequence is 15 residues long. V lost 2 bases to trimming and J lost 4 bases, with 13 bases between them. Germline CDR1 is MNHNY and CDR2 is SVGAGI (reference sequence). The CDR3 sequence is CASSYPLGGADTQYF. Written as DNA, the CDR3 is TGTGCCAGCAGTTACCCCCTTGGAGGGGCAGATACGCAGTATTTT.

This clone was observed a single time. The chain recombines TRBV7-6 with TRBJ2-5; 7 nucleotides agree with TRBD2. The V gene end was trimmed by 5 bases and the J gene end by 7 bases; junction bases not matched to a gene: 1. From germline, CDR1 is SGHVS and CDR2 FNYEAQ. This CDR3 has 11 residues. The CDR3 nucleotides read TGTGCCAGCAGCGGGGGGGGGACCCAGTACTTC. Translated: CASSGGGTQYF.